This T cell receptor (beta chain) was documented in a study of T cells in localized non-small cell lung cancer. Germline V gene sequence: CDR1 SGHTA, CDR2 FQGTGA. The CDR3 runs 13 residues. V was trimmed by 2 bases and J by 6 bases, leaving 10 bases between them. Using immunoSEQ multiplex PCR, the repertoire was profiled, and TCRdb retains in-frame clones only, with some absent. Of around 130,000 clones listed, around 89% were seen once; the top ten hold over 1.5%. Regarding this clone: The antigen remains undetermined.

Study outcomes and limitations: Heterogeneity stays possible, as sequencing covered only one tumor region. Uninvolved adjacent lung had more T cell clonality than any other tissue, topping tumor. Density of T cells in blood, when higher, went with longer overall survival.

This receptor was obtained from a female donor over 55 with stage I lung adenocarcinoma. This chain joins TRBV7-3 and TRBJ1-1; maybe TRBD1 (6 bases). The source was peripheral blood, collected before any cancer treatment. CDR3 protein: CASSLLQGAEAFF. The CDR3 region has the DNA TGTGCCAGCAGCTTACTACAGGGCGCTGAAGCTTTCTTT. Supplemented by reference TRBV7-3 and TRBJ1-1, the full variable domain reads GAGVSQTPSNKVTEKGKYVELRCDPISGHTALYWYRQSLGQGPEFLIYFQGTGAADDSGLPNDRFFAVRPEGSVSTLKIQRTERGDSAVYLCASSLLQGAEAFFGQGTRLTVV.